What follows are 6 T cell receptor beta chains derived from one specimen sequenced in a study of T-cell reconstitution after alpha-beta-depleted transplantation in children. TCRbeta library preparation incorporated unique molecular identifiers. From the PCR reads, TCRdb called clonotypes with MiXCR, one entry per CDR3 protein. There are hundreds of thousands of distinct CDR3 sequences in the sample; about 10% occur only once, and about 4% lies in the top ten. This material consisted of PBMCs from the stem cell graft donor, taken from the stem cell graft. The receptors shown here come from a human donor who donated a stem cell graft to a child with acute myeloid leukemia.

V and J are TRBV10-3 and TRBJ2-1, with D unclear. This CDR3 is 15 amino acids long. Germline V CDR1 and CDR2: ENHRY, SYGVKD. The germline V and J ends were trimmed by 4 bases and 5 bases, with 15 bases remaining between them. The DNA of the CDR3 is TGTGCCATCAGTGTAATACATTCTGGGGACAATGAGCAGTTCTTC. It yields the protein CAISVIHSGDNEQFF.

This clonotype was seen at least ten times. At one end the junction does not follow the germline gene, possibly because of a read error. The chain joins TRBV7-7 to TRBJ2-5; possibly TRBD1 for D (5 bases). This CDR3 contains 15 residues. CDR1 is SSHAT and CDR2 is FNYEAQ in the germline V gene (reference sequence). CDR3 sequence: CASSLGAADQETQYF. CDR3 nucleotides: TGTGCTAGCAGCTTAGGGGCGGCGGACCAAGAGACCCAGTACTTC.

This clonotype was counted at least ten times. The gene calls are TRBV4-2 and TRBJ2-2; the D gene is possibly TRBD2 (5 bases). V gave up 0 bases and J gave up 5 bases, with 7 bases separating them. CDR1 is LGHNA, CDR2 YNFKEQ, per germline. The CDR3 contains 14 residues. CDR3 residues: CASSQDRETGELFF. The CDR3 nucleotides are TGTGCCAGCAGCCAAGATCGGGAAACCGGGGAGCTGTTTTTT.

This clonotype was detected many times. The gene calls are TRBV29-1 and TRBJ2-1; 13 bases fit TRBD2. The CDR3 runs to 14 residues. The V gene end was trimmed by 6 bases and the J gene end by 7 bases; junction bases not matched to a gene: 6. The germline gives CDR1 SQVTM, CDR2 ANQGSEA. The CDR3, as DNA: TGCAGCGTCCCTGGACTAGCGGGAGTAAATGAGCAGTTCTTC. Encoded protein: CSVPGLAGVNEQFF.

The chain has TRBV19 and TRBJ2-7, with TRBD1 identical over 8 bases. Trimming at V came to 3 bases and at J to 6 bases, leaving 10 bases not matched to a gene. CDR1 is LNHDA, CDR2 SQIVND, per germline (reference sequence). This CDR3 has 15 residues. This chain's CDR3 is CASSIGTGPSLEQYF. The DNA of the CDR3 is TGTGCCAGTAGTATCGGGACAGGCCCGTCTCTCGAGCAGTACTTC.

The rearrangement links TRBV6-2 or TRBV6-3 to TRBJ2-3; tentatively, D is TRBD1 (6 bases). The V end lost 5 bases, the J end lost 0 bases, and 15 bases lay between the germline ends. This CDR3 contains 16 residues. Germline V gene sequence: CDR1 MNHEY, CDR2 SVGEGT. CDR3 DNA: TGTGCCAGCAGTGCCCGGGACAAGCGAAGCACAGATACGCAGTATTTT. Protein: CASSARDKRSTDTQYF.